Each of the 2 T cell receptor beta chains below was sequenced from the same sample in a study of metastatic and nonmetastatic thyroid tumors. With MiXCR, TCRdb called clones anew from the PCR reads. The table lists around 45,000 clones, about 4% of them singletons. Patients had received no treatment of any kind before thyroid surgery. The sequenced material came from blood. The receptors were gathered from a female donor with papillary thyroid cancer or a benign thyroid nodule (not recorded which). Some clones in this sample may be carry-over from other donors' samples.

In its sample, this clone was seen a few times. CDR3 protein: CASTRYSLLLGELFF. The CDR3 DNA is TGTGCCAGCACTCGGTACTCTCTTCTACTGGGGGAGCTGTTTTTT. The V gene is TRBV6-1, the J gene TRBJ2-2; D gene uncertain. The V end was cut by 7 bases, the J end by 8 bases, with 20 bases between. CDR3 length: 15 residues. Germline V gene lookup returns CDR1 MNHNS and CDR2 SASEGT.

In this sample, this clone turned up many times. The rearrangement links TRBV9 to TRBJ1-2; the D is unclear. V lost 0 bases to trimming and J lost 5 bases, with 11 bases between them. Germline lookup yields CDR1 SGDLS and CDR2 YYNGEE. CDR3 size: 14 residues. The CDR3 coding sequence is TGTGCCAGCAGCGTAGGTGGGGATTTTTATGGCTACACCTTC. It yields the protein CASSVGGDFYGYTF.